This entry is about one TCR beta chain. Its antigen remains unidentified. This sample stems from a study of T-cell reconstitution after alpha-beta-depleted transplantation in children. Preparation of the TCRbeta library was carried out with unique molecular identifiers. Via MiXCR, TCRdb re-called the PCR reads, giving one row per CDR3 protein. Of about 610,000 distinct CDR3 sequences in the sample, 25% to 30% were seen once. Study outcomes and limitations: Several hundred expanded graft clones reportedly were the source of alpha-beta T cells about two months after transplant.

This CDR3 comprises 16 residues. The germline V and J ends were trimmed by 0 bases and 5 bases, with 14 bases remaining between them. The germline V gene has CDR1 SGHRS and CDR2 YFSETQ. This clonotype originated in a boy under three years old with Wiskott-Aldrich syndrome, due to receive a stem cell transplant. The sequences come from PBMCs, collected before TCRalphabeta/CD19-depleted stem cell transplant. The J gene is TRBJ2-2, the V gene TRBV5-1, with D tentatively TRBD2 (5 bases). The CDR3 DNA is TGCGCCAGCAGCTTGGGTGGCGGAGGCGGGACCGGGGAGCTGTTTTTT. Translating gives CASSLGGGGGTGELFF.